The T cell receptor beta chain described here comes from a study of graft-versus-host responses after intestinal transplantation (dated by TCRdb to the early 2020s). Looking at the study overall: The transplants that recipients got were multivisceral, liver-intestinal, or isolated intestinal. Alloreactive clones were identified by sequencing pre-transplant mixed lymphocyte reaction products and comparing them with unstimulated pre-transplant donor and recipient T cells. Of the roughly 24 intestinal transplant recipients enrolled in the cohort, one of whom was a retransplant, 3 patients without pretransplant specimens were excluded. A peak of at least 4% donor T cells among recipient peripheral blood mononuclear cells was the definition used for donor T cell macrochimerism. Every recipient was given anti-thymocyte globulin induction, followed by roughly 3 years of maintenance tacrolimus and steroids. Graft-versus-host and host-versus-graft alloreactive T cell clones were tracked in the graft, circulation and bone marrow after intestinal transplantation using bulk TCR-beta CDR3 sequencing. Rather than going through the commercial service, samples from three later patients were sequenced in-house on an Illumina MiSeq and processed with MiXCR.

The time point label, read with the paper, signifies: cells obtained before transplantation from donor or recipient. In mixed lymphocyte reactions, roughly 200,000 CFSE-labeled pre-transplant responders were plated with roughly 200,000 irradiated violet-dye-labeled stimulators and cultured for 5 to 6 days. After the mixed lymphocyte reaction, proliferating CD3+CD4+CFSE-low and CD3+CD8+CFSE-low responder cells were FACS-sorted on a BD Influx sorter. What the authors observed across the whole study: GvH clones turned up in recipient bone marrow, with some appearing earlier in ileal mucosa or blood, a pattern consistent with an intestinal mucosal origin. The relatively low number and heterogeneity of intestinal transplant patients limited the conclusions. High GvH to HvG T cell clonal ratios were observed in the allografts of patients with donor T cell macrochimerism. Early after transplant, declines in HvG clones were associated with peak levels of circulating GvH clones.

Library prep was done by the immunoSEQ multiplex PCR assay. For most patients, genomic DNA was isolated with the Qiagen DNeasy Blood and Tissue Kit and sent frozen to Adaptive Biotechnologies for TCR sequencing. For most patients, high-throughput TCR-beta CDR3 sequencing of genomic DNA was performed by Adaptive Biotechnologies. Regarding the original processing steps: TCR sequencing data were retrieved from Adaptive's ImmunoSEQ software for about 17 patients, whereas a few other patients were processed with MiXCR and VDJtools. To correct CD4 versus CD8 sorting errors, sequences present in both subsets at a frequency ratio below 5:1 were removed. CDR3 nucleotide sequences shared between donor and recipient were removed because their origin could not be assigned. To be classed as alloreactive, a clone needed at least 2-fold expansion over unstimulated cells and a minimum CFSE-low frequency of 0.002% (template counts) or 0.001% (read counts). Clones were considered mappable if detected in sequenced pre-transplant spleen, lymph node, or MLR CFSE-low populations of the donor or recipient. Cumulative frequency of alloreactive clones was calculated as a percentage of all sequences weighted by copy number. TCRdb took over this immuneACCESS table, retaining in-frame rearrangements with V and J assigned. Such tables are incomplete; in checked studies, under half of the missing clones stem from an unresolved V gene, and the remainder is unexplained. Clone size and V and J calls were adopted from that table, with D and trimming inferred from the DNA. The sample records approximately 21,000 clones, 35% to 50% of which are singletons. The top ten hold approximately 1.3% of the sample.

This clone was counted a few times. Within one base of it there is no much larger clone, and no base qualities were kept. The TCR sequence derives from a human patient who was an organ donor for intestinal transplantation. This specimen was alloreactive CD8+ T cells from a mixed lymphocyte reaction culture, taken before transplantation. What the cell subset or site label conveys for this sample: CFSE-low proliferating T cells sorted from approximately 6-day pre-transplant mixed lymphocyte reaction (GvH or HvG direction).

The sequenced DNA is TGTGCCAGCAGTTTATTCCTCGGGGGCGAGCAGTACTTC. Its translation reads: CASSLFLGGEQYF. The chain is encoded by TRBV27 joined to TRBJ2-7; TRBD2 is perhaps the D gene, given 6 matching bases. Taken from cysteine to phenylalanine, the CDR3 has 13 residues. The DNA shown is the 39-base CDR3, in frame from base 1. CDR1 and CDR2 are drawn from the germline V gene (reference sequence): MNHEY, SMNVEV. V gives up 1 base and J gives up 6 bases, and the segment between their germline ends measures 10 bases.